These 20 T cell receptor beta chains were all obtained from the same sample, sequenced in a study of beta chain features in type 1 diabetes. Sequenced material consisted of expressed TCRB transcripts (all of the isolated RNA was reverse transcribed). Only in-frame clones appear in the TCRdb table, and some are missing; sequencing was by immunoSEQ multiplex PCR. The table shows about 350,000 clones, with around 20% occurring only once. Specimen: naive CD4+ T cells from blood. The source is a woman aged 18-29 years in good health.

This clone has a handful of counts. The rearrangement uses TRBV2 and TRBJ1-4, with D hard to call. V lost 0 bases and J 8 bases, leaving 4 bases between the germline ends. The germline gives CDR1 SNHLY, CDR2 FYNNEI. CDR3 length: 12 residues. In nucleotides, the CDR3 is TGTGCCAGCAGTGAAGCGAGCGAAAAACTGTTTTTT. This sequence encodes CASSEASEKLFF.

This chain uses TRBV6-5 with TRBJ2-3; the match to TRBD1 covers 8 bases. The V and J ends lost 8 bases and 4 bases, in that order; junction bases with no gene match: 5. Germline values: CDR1 MNHEY, CDR2 SVGAGI. This CDR3 comprises 13 residues. CDR3 protein: CASEDRAADTQYF. The DNA of the CDR3 is TGTGCCAGCGAGGACAGGGCCGCAGATACGCAGTATTTT.

CDR3 amino acids: CASSVRVTGELFF. CDR3 DNA: TGTGCCAGCAGCGTCAGGGTCACCGGGGAGCTGTTTTTT. The chain links TRBV13 to TRBJ2-2; D might be TRBD1 (5 bases). The CDR3 is 13 amino acids. The V gene's germline CDR1 is PRHDT and CDR2 FYEKMQ (reference sequence). V was trimmed by 5 bases and J by 4 bases, leaving 8 bases between them.

This clone was seen only a few times. The CDR3 region is CASSPRPGDSYEQYF. For the CDR3, the DNA is TGTGCCAGCAGCCCCCGACCAGGGGACTCCTACGAGCAGTACTTC. The chain uses TRBV7-2 and TRBJ2-7, with a possible D match to TRBD1 (6 bases). Per germline, CDR1 SGHTA and CDR2 FQGNSA. V was cut by 5 bases and J by 0 bases, with 14 bases left in between. The CDR3 has 15 amino acids.

The rearrangement uses TRBV9 and TRBJ2-5, with TRBD2 matching 12 bases. Germline V lookup: CDR1 SGDLS, CDR2 YYNGEE. The length of the CDR3 is 16 residues. The trim removed 1 base at V and 7 bases at J, leaving 8 bases unmatched. The CDR3 loop is CASSVSSGRASATQYF. The DNA of the CDR3 is TGTGCCAGCAGCGTATCTAGCGGGAGGGCCTCGGCGACCCAGTACTTC. Complete variable domain (other parts from reference TRBV9 and TRBJ2-5): DSGVTQTPKHLITATGQRVTLRCSPRSGDLSVYWYQQSLDQGLQFLIQYYNGEERAKGNILERFSAQQFPDLHSELNLSSLELGDSALYFCASSVSSGRASATQYFGPGTRLLVL.

Concerning this clone: The junction departs from germline at one end; a sequencing error may be responsible. V usage is TRBV28 and J usage is TRBJ2-5; the D gene is possibly TRBD2 (5 bases). Germline V gene lookup returns CDR1 MDHEN and CDR2 SYDVKM. This CDR3 comprises 13 residues. The CDR3 here is CASGLYRGETQYF. Here the CDR3 DNA reads TGTGCCAGCGGTTTATACCGGGGAGAGACCCAGTACTTC.

This chain joins TRBV29-1 and TRBJ2-5, with 7 bases that match TRBD1. This CDR3 contains 12 residues. The germline CDR1 and CDR2 sequences are SQVTM and ANQGSEA. Germline trimming cut 7 bases from V and 7 bases from J; bases unmatched to any gene: 9. For the CDR3, the DNA is TGCAGCGGCCTACAGGGGTGGGGGACCCAGTACTTC. Encoded protein: CSGLQGWGTQYF.

A few counts support this clone. V gene TRBV2 combines with J gene TRBJ2-3; no definite D call. The CDR3 runs to 11 residues. Germline V gene sequence: CDR1 SNHLY, CDR2 FYNNEI. V was cut by 4 bases and J by 8 bases, with 7 bases left in between. The chain's CDR3 is CASSVIGTQYF. As DNA, the CDR3 is TGTGCCAGCAGTGTTATCGGTACGCAGTATTTT.

This clone occurred a few times. This rearrangement joins TRBV7-2 to TRBJ2-7; D is possibly TRBD2 (5 bases). Germline V gene lookup returns CDR1 SGHTA and CDR2 FQGNSA. The germline V and J ends were trimmed by 5 bases and 3 bases, with 17 bases remaining between them. This CDR3 is built from 15 residues. The CDR3 sequence is CASSLTGSGLYEQYF. The CDR3 DNA follows: TGTGCCAGCAGCCTGACGGGATCCGGTCTCTACGAGCAGTACTTC.

This clone has more than one count but fewer than ten. The J gene is TRBJ1-1, the V gene TRBV9; 10 positions agree with TRBD1. The CDR3 is made up of 17 amino acids. In germline, CDR1 is SGDLS, CDR2 YYNGEE. Trimming took 3 bases from V and 3 from J; bases not matched to a gene: 11. The CDR3 spells CASSGGGTGAFDTEAFF. The CDR3 region has the DNA TGTGCCAGCAGCGGGGGGGGGACAGGGGCATTCGACACTGAAGCTTTCTTT.

The J gene is TRBJ2-3, the V gene TRBV2, with D possibly matching TRBD2 (6 bases). V was shortened by 5 bases and J by 3 bases, with 9 bases between the two germline ends. The CDR3 runs to 13 residues. Germline lookup yields CDR1 SNHLY and CDR2 FYNNEI. The CDR3 reads CASSLAPTDTQYF. In nucleotides, the CDR3 is TGTGCCAGCAGTCTAGCGCCTACAGATACGCAGTATTTT.

The J gene is TRBJ1-2, the V gene TRBV15; no firm D call. Germline V gives CDR1 LNHNV, CDR2 YYDKDF (reference sequence). This CDR3 region has 13 residues. Trimming cost V 1 base and J 2 bases, with 5 bases left between them. The CDR3 coding sequence is TGTGCCACCAGCAGAGGGGAGAACTATGGCTACACCTTC. Translated, it gives CATSRGENYGYTF.

This clone turned up a few times. Written as DNA, the CDR3 is TGTGCCAGTACTCGGGGGGGCACAGATACGCAGTATTTT. Protein product: CASTRGGTDTQYF. V is TRBV6-6 and J is TRBJ2-3; 7 nucleotides match TRBD2. The CDR3 runs to 13 residues. The J segment lost 1 base and the V segment lost 9 bases, leaving 4 bases of the junction unmatched. The V gene's germline CDR1 is MNHNY and CDR2 SVGAGI (reference sequence).

This clone occurred a few times. The chain employs TRBV25-1 and TRBJ2-7, with D tentatively TRBD1 (5 bases). V lost 2 bases, J lost 6 bases, and 14 bases lay in between. Germline lookup yields CDR1 MGHDK and CDR2 SYGVNS. CDR3 length: 14 residues. CDR3 nucleotides: TGTGCCAGCAGTGAAGGGGCAGCTTCCAGCGAGCAGTACTTC. It codes for CASSEGAASSEQYF.

There are a few counts of this clone. This chain links TRBV11-2 with TRBJ1-2; 7 bases fit TRBD1. The CDR3 is 13 residues long. Trimming took 5 bases from V and 2 from J; bases not matched to a gene: 2. Germline V gene data show CDR1 as SGHAT and CDR2 as FQNNGV. CDR3 nucleotides: TGTGCCAGCAGCCCACAGGGGAACTATGGCTACACCTTC. Its protein product is CASSPQGNYGYTF. The full variable domain, its missing parts supplied by reference TRBV11-2 and TRBJ1-2, is EAGVAQSPRYKIIEKRQSVAFWCNPISGHATLYWYQQILGQGPKLLIQFQNNGVVDDSQLPKDRFSAERLKGVDSTLKIQPAKLEDSAVYLCASSPQGNYGYTFGSGTRLTVV.

This chain connects TRBV30 to TRBJ1-1; 9 bases are a match to TRBD1. Looked up from germline, CDR1 is GTSNPN and CDR2 is SVGIG (reference sequence). This CDR3 region has 15 residues. With 4 bases clipped from V and 1 base from J, the junction kept 7 bases outside the gene matches. For the CDR3, the DNA is TGTGCCTGGAAAAGAGGGACAGGGACGAACACTGAAGCTTTCTTT. Its translation: CAWKRGTGTNTEAFF.

This clone has a handful of counts. The chain carries TRBV19 and TRBJ2-5, with D uncertain. This CDR3 has 14 residues. Germline CDR1 is LNHDA and CDR2 is SQIVND (reference sequence). Trimming removed 3 bases at V and 2 bases at J, with 10 bases between. CDR3 amino acids: CASSIQTTQETQYF. Here the CDR3 DNA reads TGTGCCAGTAGTATTCAGACAACGCAAGAGACCCAGTACTTC.

This clone was seen a few times. J is TRBJ2-3 and V is TRBV29-1; TRBD1 matches 8 bases. Germline CDR1 is SQVTM and CDR2 is ANQGSEA. CDR3 length equals 14 residues. V gave up 5 bases and J gave up 2 bases; unmatched junction bases: 6. CDR3 coding DNA: TGCAGCGTTTATGGACAGGGAACCACAGATACGCAGTATTTT. This sequence encodes CSVYGQGTTDTQYF.

CDR3 in amino acids: CASSRSGGQGEQYF. The CDR3 DNA is TGTGCCAGCTCACGGTCCGGGGGACAGGGAGAGCAGTACTTC. The chain couples TRBV18 to TRBJ2-7; TRBD1 agrees at 9 bases. Germline CDR1 reads KGHSH; CDR2 reads LQKENI. The V gene end was trimmed by 4 bases and the J gene end by 7 bases; junction bases not matched to a gene: 8. This CDR3 spans 14 amino acids. The full variable domain, in which reference TRBV18 and TRBJ2-7 provide the parts outside the CDR3, is NAGVMQNPRHLVRRRGQEARLRCSPMKGHSHVYWYRQLPEEGLKFMVYLQKENIIDESGMPKERFSAEFPKEGPSILRIQQVVRGDSAAYFCASSRSGGQGEQYFGPGTRLTVT.

This clone was picked up a small number of times. The chain uses TRBV10-3 and TRBJ2-5; TRBD2 agrees at 9 bases. The CDR3 is 17 amino acids. Germline CDR1 is ENHRY and CDR2 is SYGVKD. The V and J ends lost 0 bases and 5 bases, in that order; junction bases with no gene match: 10. The CDR3 nucleotides are TGTGCCATCAGTGAGTCAAGGTTAGCGGGGGACCTGGAGACCCAGTACTTC. Translated: CAISESRLAGDLETQYF.